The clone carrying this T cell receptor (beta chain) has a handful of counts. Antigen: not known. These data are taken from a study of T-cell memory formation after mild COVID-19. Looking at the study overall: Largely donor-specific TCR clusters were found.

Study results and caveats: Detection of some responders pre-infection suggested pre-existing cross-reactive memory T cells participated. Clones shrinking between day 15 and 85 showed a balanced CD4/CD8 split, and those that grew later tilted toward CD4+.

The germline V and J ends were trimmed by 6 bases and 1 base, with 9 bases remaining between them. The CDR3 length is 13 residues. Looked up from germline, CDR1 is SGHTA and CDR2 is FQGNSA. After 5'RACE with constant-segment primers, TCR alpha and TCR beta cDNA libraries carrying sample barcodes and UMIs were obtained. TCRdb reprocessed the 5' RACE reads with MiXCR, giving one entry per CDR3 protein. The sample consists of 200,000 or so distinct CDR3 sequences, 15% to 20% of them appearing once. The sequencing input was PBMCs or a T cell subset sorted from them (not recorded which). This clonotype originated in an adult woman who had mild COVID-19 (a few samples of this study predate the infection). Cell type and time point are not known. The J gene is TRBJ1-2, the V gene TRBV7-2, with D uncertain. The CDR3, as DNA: TGTGCCAGCAGGCGCACTGATAACTATGGCTACACCTTC. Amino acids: CASRRTDNYGYTF.